This T cell receptor beta chain was sequenced for a study of blood T cell repertoires in COVID-19. In the study overall: PBMCs, B-cell-depleted T cells, or T cells were the source of the cDNA or gDNA that made up the material.

The V gene lost 0 bases and the J gene lost 1 base, with 13 bases spanning the gap. Germline V gene data show CDR1 as LGHNA and CDR2 as YSLEER. This CDR3 has 17 amino acids. TCRdb's table, derived via immunoSEQ multiplex PCR, lists solely in-frame clones and lacks some. Among 260,000 or so clones, 84% were seen once, and the ten largest hold 8% to 9.5%. Sequencing used peripheral blood. The TCR sequence derives from a human donor in a cohort sampled during active COVID-19. The rearrangement uses TRBV4-3 and TRBJ2-4, with D possibly matching TRBD2 (7 bases). The CDR3 protein is CASSQDGGGLAKNIQYF. CDR3 in DNA: TGCGCCAGCAGCCAAGATGGGGGGGGGCTGGCCAAAAACATTCAGTACTTC.